This T cell receptor (beta chain) was retrieved from a study of blood T cell repertoires in COVID-19. Study as a whole: Acute and convalescent COVID-19 specimens originated in the United States, Italy and Spain. PBMCs, B-cell-depleted T cells, or T cells provided the cDNA or gDNA that made up the material.

As originally analysed: Amplifying reference gene primers gave estimates of nucleated cell counts. This table comes from immunoSEQ multiplex PCR, and its TCRdb copy is limited to in-frame clones, with some not included. That table supplies the V and J calls and clone size; D and trimming were determined from the DNA. This table has about 86,000 clones, 70% to 85% appearing once. In its sample, this clone was seen a few times. Sequencing used peripheral blood. The receptor was isolated from a man aged 65 to 85 with acute or convalescent COVID-19.

The CDR3 sequence: CASSPREGYTGELFF. CDR3 DNA sequence: TGTGCCAGCAGCCCACGTGAGGGCTACACCGGGGAGCTGTTTTTT. V usage is TRBV7-9 and J usage is TRBJ2-2, with a possible D match to TRBD2 (5 bases). The CDR3 sequence is 15 residues long. Per the germline V gene, CDR1 is SEHNR and CDR2 is FQNEAQ (reference sequence). V was shortened by 5 bases and J by 3 bases, with 13 bases between the two germline ends.